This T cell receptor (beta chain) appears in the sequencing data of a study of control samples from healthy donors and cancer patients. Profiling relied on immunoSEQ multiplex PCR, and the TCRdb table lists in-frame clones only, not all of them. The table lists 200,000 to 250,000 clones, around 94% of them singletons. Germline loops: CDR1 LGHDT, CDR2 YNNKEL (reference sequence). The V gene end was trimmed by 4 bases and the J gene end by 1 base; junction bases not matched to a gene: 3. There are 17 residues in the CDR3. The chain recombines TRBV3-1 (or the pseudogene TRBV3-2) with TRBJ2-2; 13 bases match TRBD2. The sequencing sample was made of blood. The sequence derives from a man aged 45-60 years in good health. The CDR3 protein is CASSLRTSGGNTGELFF. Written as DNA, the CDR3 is TGTGCCAGCAGCCTTCGGACTAGCGGGGGGAACACCGGGGAGCTGTTTTTT.